These T cell receptor beta chains were read from a single sample in a study of blood T cell repertoires in COVID-19. Measured with immunoSEQ multiplex PCR; TCRdb has only the in-frame clones, and not every one. The table lists some 170,000 clones, 87% of them singletons, with 1% to 1.5% in the top ten. The source material was PBMCs or T cells enriched from blood (not recorded which). The receptors derive from a human donor with acute COVID-19. The donor label of this sample is uncertain. The CDR3 runs from the conserved cysteine through the conserved F or W. The order of the fields is clone size, J gene, D gene, V gene, CDR3 protein, CDR3 DNA. The D gene is left open where the match is weak. For some rows the clone size is stated as once, few or many, or as a class when expanded; others skip it.

abundance: few
j_gene: TRBJ1-6
d_gene: -
v_gene: TRBV10-1
CDR3aa: CASSEGSGTYNSPLHF
CDR3nt: TGCGCCAGCAGTGAGGGCTCAGGGACCTATAATTCACCCCTCCACTTT

abundance: -
j_gene: TRBJ2-5
d_gene: -
v_gene: TRBV27
CDR3aa: CASSLTGTREAQYF
CDR3nt: TGTGCCAGCTCCCTCACGGGGACAAGAGAGGCCCAGTACTTC

abundance: -
j_gene: TRBJ2-7
d_gene: -
v_gene: TRBV10-1
CDR3aa: CASTLLDPKPYEQYF
CDR3nt: TGCGCCAGCACCCTTCTAGACCCTAAGCCCTACGAGCAGTACTTC

abundance: -
j_gene: TRBJ1-2
d_gene: -
v_gene: TRBV19
CDR3aa: CASSIVFPGPSYGYTF
CDR3nt: TGTGCCAGTAGTATCGTGTTTCCAGGGCCTTCCTATGGCTACACCTTC

abundance: -
j_gene: TRBJ2-3
d_gene: -
v_gene: TRBV18
CDR3aa: CASSPPGLADTQYF
CDR3nt: TGTGCCAGCTCACCACCGGGGCTAGCGGATACGCAGTATTTT

abundance: -
j_gene: TRBJ2-4
d_gene: TRBD1
v_gene: TRBV5-1
CDR3aa: CASSLGHQGAFNIQYF
CDR3nt: TGCGCCAGCAGCTTGGGGCATCAGGGGGCGTTTAACATTCAGTACTTC

abundance: -
j_gene: TRBJ2-7
d_gene: TRBD1
v_gene: TRBV4-3
CDR3aa: CASSQSGQGAYEQYF
CDR3nt: TGCGCCAGCAGCCAATCAGGACAGGGGGCCTACGAGCAGTACTTC

abundance: -
j_gene: TRBJ2-1
d_gene: TRBD2
v_gene: TRBV6-5
CDR3aa: CASSSRLAGGRNEQFF
CDR3nt: TGTGCCAGCAGTTCTAGACTAGCGGGGGGCCGGAATGAGCAGTTCTTC

abundance: -
j_gene: TRBJ2-5
d_gene: TRBD1
v_gene: TRBV5-6
CDR3aa: CASSVQKGAQETQYF
CDR3nt: TGTGCCAGCAGCGTCCAAAAGGGGGCTCAGGAGACCCAGTACTTC

abundance: -
j_gene: TRBJ1-1
d_gene: -
v_gene: TRBV30
CDR3aa: CAWSDRAEAFF
CDR3nt: TGTGCCTGGAGTGACAGGGCCGAAGCTTTCTTT

abundance: -
j_gene: TRBJ1-1
d_gene: -
v_gene: TRBV29-1
CDR3aa: CSVADYTEAFF
CDR3nt: TGCAGCGTCGCCGACTACACTGAAGCTTTCTTT

abundance: -
j_gene: TRBJ2-7
d_gene: TRBD1
v_gene: TRBV30
CDR3aa: CAWTGGTSYEQYF
CDR3nt: TGTGCCTGGACAGGGGGTACCTCCTACGAGCAGTACTTC

abundance: once
j_gene: TRBJ2-3
d_gene: -
v_gene: TRBV5-1
CDR3aa: CASSLGRGHTDTQYF
CDR3nt: TGCGCCAGCAGCTTGGGGAGGGGGCATACAGATACGCAGTATTTT

abundance: -
j_gene: TRBJ2-3
d_gene: -
v_gene: TRBV2
CDR3aa: CASSEGTAYTDTQYF
CDR3nt: TGTGCCAGCAGTGAAGGGACAGCTTACACAGATACGCAGTATTTT

abundance: -
j_gene: TRBJ1-2
d_gene: TRBD1
v_gene: TRBV30
CDR3aa: CAWTFRTGAGYGYTF
CDR3nt: TGTGCCTGGACGTTTAGGACAGGGGCTGGCTATGGCTACACCTTC

abundance: -
j_gene: TRBJ1-1
d_gene: -
v_gene: TRBV10-3
CDR3aa: CAITDSGGPNTEAFF
CDR3nt: TGTGCCATCACCGACAGTGGTGGGCCGAACACTGAAGCTTTCTTT

abundance: -
j_gene: TRBJ2-7
d_gene: -
v_gene: TRBV4-1
CDR3aa: CASSQDIGGYSYEQYF
CDR3nt: TGCGCCAGCAGCCAAGATATAGGCGGGTACTCCTACGAGCAGTACTTC